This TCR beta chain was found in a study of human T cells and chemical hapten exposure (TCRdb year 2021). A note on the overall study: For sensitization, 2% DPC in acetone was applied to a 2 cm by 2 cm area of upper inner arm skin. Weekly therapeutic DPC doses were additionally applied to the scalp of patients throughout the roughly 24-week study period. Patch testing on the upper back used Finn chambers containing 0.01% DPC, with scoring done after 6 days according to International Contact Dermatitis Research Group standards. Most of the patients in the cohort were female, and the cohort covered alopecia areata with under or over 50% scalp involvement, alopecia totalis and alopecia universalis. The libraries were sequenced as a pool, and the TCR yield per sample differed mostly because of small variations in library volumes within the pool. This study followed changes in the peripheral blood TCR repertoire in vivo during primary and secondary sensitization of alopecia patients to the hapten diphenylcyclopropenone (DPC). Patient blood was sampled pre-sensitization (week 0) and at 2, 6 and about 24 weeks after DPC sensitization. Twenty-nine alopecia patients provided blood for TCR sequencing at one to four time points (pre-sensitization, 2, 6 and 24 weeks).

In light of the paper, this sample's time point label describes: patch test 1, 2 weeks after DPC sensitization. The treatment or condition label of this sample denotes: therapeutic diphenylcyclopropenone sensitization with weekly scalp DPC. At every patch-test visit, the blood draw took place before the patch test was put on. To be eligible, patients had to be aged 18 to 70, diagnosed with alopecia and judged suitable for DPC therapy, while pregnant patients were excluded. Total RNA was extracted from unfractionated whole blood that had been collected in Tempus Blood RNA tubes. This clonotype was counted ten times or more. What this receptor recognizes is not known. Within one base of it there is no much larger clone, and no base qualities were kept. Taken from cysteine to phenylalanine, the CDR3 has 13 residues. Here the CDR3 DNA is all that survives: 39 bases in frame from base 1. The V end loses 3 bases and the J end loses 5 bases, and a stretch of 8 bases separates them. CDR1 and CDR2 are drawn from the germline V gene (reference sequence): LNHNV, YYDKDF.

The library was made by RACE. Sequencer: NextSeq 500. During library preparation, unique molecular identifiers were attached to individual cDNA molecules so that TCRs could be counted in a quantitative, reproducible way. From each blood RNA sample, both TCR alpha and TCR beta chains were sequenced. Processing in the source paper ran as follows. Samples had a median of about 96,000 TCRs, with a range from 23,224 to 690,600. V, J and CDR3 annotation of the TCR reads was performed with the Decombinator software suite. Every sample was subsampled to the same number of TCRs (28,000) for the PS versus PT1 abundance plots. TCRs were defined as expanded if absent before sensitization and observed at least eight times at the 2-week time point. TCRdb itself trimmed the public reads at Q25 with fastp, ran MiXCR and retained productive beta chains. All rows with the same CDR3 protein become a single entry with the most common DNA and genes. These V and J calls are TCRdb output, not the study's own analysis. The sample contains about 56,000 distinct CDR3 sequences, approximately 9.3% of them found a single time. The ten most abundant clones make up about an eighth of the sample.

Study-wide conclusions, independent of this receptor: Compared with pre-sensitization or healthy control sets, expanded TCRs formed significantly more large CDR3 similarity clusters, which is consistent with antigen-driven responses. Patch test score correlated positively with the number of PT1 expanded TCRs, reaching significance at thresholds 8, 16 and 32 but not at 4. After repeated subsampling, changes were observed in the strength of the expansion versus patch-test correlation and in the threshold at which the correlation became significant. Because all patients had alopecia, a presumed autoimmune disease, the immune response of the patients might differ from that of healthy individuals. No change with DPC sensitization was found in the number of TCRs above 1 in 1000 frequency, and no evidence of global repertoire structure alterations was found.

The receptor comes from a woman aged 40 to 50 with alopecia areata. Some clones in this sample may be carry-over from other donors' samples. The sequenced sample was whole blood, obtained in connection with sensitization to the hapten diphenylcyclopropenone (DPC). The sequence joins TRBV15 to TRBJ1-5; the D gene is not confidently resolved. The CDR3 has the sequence CATSRNTHQPQHF. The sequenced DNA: TGTGCCACCAGCAGGAACACCCATCAGCCCCAGCATTTT.